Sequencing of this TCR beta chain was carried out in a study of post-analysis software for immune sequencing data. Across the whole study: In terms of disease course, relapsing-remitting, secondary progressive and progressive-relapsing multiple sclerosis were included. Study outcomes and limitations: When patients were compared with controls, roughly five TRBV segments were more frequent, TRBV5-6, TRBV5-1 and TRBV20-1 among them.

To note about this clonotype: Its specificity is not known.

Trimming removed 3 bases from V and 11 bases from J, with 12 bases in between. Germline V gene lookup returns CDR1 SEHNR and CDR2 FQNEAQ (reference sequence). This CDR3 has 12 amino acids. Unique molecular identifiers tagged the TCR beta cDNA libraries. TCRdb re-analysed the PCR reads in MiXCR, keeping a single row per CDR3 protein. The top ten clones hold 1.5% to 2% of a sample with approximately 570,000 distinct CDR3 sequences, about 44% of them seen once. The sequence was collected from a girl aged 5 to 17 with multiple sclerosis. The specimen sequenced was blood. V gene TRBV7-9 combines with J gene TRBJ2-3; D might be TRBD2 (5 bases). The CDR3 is CASSFSEGRQYF. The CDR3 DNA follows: TGTGCCAGCAGCTTCAGCGAGGGAAGGCAGTATTTT.